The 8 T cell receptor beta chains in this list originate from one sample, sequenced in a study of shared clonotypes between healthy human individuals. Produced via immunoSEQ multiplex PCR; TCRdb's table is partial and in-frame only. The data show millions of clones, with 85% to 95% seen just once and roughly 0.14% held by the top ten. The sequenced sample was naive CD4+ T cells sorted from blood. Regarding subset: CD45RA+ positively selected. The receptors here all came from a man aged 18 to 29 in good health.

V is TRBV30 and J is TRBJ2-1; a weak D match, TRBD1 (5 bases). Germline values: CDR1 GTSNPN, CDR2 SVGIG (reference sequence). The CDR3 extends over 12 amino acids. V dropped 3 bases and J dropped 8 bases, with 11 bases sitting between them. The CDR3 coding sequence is TGTGCCTGGAGCTTATTAGGGGATGAGCAGTTCTTC. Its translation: CAWSLLGDEQFF.

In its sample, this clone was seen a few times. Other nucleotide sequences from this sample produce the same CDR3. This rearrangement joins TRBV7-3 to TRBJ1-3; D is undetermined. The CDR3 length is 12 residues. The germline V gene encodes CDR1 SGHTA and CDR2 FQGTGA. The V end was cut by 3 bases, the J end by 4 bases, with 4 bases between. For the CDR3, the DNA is TGTGCCAGCAGCTTGACCGGAAACACCATATATTTT. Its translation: CASSLTGNTIYF. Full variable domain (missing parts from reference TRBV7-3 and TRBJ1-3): GAGVSQTPSNKVTEKGKYVELRCDPISGHTALYWYRQSLGQGPEFLIYFQGTGAADDSGLPNDRFFAVRPEGSVSTLKIQRTERGDSAVYLCASSLTGNTIYFGEGSWLTVV.

The CDR3 loop is CASSQPVGTGATNEKLFF. Here the CDR3 DNA reads TGCGCCAGCAGTCAACCTGTCGGGACAGGGGCCACTAATGAAAAACTGTTTTTT. The V call is TRBV5-1, the J call TRBJ1-4; 10 positions agree with TRBD1. With 5 bases clipped from V and 2 bases from J, the junction kept 12 bases outside the gene matches. The CDR3 loop spans 18 amino acids. CDR1 is SGHRS, CDR2 YFSETQ, per germline.

The CDR3 sequence is CASSERPSGTGGSKQYF. CDR3 DNA: TGTGCCAGCAGTGAACGACCCTCCGGGACAGGGGGAAGTAAGCAGTACTTC. V is TRBV25-1 and J is TRBJ2-7; 11 bases align to TRBD1. The V segment lost 2 bases and the J segment 8 bases; nucleotides outside the gene matches: 14. CDR3 length equals 17 residues. Germline V gives CDR1 MGHDK, CDR2 SYGVNS.

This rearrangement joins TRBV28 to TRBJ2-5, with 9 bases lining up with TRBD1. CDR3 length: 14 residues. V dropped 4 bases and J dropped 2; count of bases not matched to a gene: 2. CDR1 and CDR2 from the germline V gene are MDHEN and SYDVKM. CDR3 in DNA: TGTGCCAGCAGTTGGGGACAGGGACAAGAGACCCAGTACTTC. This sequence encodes CASSWGQGQETQYF. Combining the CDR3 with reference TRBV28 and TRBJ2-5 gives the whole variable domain DVKVTQSSRYLVKRTGEKVFLECVQDMDHENMFWYRQDPGLGLRLIYFSYDVKMKEKGDIPEGYSVSREKKERFSLILESASTNQTSMYLCASSWGQGQETQYFGPGTRLLVL.

CDR3 in amino acids: CASNVGGSGNEQFF. CDR3 sequence (DNA): TGTGCCAGCAACGTCGGAGGGAGTGGAAATGAGCAGTTCTTC. The rearrangement links TRBV2 to TRBJ2-1; tentatively, D is TRBD2 (6 bases). Germline V gives CDR1 SNHLY, CDR2 FYNNEI. Trimming cost V 7 bases and J 7 bases, with 17 bases left between them. This CDR3 comprises 14 residues.

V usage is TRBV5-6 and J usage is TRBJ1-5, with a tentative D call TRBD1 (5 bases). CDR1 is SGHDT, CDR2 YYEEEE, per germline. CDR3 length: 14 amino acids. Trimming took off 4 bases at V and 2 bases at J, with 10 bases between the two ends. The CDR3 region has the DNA TGTGCCAGCAGCGCCTGGGGGGGCAATCAGCCCCAGCATTTT. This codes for CASSAWGGNQPQHF.

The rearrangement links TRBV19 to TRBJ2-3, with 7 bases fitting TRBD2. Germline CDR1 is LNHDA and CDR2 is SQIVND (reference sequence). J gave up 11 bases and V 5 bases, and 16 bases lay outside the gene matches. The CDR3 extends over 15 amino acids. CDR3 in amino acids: CASSPTSASPLGQYF. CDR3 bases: TGTGCCAGTAGTCCTACTAGCGCTTCTCCCCTGGGGCAGTATTTT.